The clone carrying this TCR beta chain has only a few counts. Its antigen is unidentified. The CDR3 contains 16 residues. Whenever a sample was processed, at least 6.5 million PBMCs were isolated. The sample originates from a study of blood T cells in healthy people across ages. With a J-beta primer mix and a sample-barcoded 5' primer, a second PCR ran about 7 to 11 cycles. Every individual sample yielded 2.5 million or more paired-end reads (each containing CDR3). TCRdb passed the 5' RACE reads through MiXCR, listing each CDR3 protein once. The sample includes over 700,000 distinct CDR3 sequences, less than 70% of them seen just once. Study-wide results and caveats: In older individuals, TCR beta diversity per million T cells was lower, falling roughly linearly with age.

This chain uses TRBV21-1 with TRBJ2-7; the D call TRBD2 from the table was never checked on the DNA. TRBV21-1 is labeled a pseudogene. The sequence was obtained from an elderly man in good health. Sequenced sample: blood. CDR3 protein: CASSKVGSSGSYVQYF. The DNA of the CDR3 is TGTGCCAGCAGCAAAGTGGGATCTAGCGGGTCCTACGTGCAGTACTTC.